These 23 T cell receptor beta chains share one sample of origin, sequenced in a study of blood T cells in healthy people across ages (dated by TCRdb to the mid-2010s). The library was built by means of 5' RACE. Sequenced using an Illumina HiSeq 2500. A second PCR of roughly 7 to 11 cycles was performed with a sample-barcoded 5' primer and a J-beta primer mix. The public sequencing data were trimmed at Q25 with fastp and processed into clonotypes with MiXCR by TCRdb, which kept only in-frame beta chains. For every CDR3 protein sequence, its rows merge into one entry that carries the most common genes and DNA. Present in this sample are about 2 million distinct CDR3 sequences, roughly 52% of which were seen just once. More than 2% of the sample rests with the top ten. The sample consisted of blood. The receptors were gathered from a woman aged 40-49 years in good health.

The V gene is TRBV3-1, the J gene TRBJ2-4; a weak D match, TRBD2 (6 bases). This CDR3 comprises 17 residues. V lost 1 base and J 1 base, leaving 14 bases between the germline ends. Looked up from germline, CDR1 is LGHDT and CDR2 is YNNKEL (reference sequence). For the CDR3, the DNA is TGTGCCAGCAGCCAAGGATCGGGGGAAGTGGCCAAAAACATTCAGTACTTC. Translation: CASSQGSGEVAKNIQYF.

The DNA for the CDR3 is TGCGCCAGCAGCCAAGTCTGGGCGGCGCAGTATTTT. Translation: CASSQVWAAQYF. The gene calls are TRBV4-1 and TRBJ2-3; no reliable D call. Germline V CDR1 and CDR2: MGHRA, YSYEKL. The CDR3 is 12 residues long. V lost 1 base and J lost 10, with 9 bases in between.

This clonotype came up a few times. The chain recombines TRBV6-6 with TRBJ1-2; tentative D call: TRBD1 (6 bases). Germline V gene data show CDR1 as MNHNY and CDR2 as SVGAGI (reference sequence). V lost 7 bases and J lost 0, with 21 bases in between. The CDR3 spans 17 residues. In DNA, the CDR3 is TGTGCCAGCACCCCAACTTTGAGGGAGGGGGCTAACTATGGCTACACCTTC. It specifies CASTPTLREGANYGYTF.

The gene calls are TRBV20-1 and TRBJ2-5, with D perhaps given as TRBD1 or TRBD2 (5 bases each). V was shortened by 1 base and J by 2 bases, with 17 bases between the two germline ends. CDR1 is DFQATT and CDR2 is SNEGSKA in the germline V gene (reference sequence). The CDR3 sequence is 16 residues long. The CDR3 sequence is CSARAGGRTPQETQYF. CDR3 DNA sequence: TGCAGTGCTAGAGCTGGGGGACGGACCCCTCAAGAGACCCAGTACTTC.

A few counts support this clonotype. This rearrangement joins TRBV7-2 to TRBJ2-5, with TRBD1 identical over 9 bases. V shed 3 bases and J 2 bases; nucleotides not matched to a gene: 4. This CDR3 region has 15 residues. The germline V gene has CDR1 SGHTA and CDR2 FQGNSA. CDR3 DNA: TGTGCCAGCAGCTTGTGGACAGGGGCTCAAGAGACCCAGTACTTC. Translating it yields CASSLWTGAQETQYF.

This clonotype was recorded only once. The J gene is TRBJ2-5, the V gene TRBV6-2 or TRBV6-3, with 7 bases identical to TRBD1. Germline V gives CDR1 MNHEY, CDR2 SVGEGT. The V and J ends lost 6 bases and 11 bases, in that order; junction bases with no gene match: 15. CDR3 length: 14 amino acids. This CDR3 reads CASSRGGNSYVQYF. The CDR3 DNA reads TGTGCCAGCAGCCGAGGGGGCAACTCCTACGTGCAGTACTTC.

The chain uses TRBV5-1 and TRBJ2-1, with TRBD2 matching 10 bases. The germline V gene encodes CDR1 SGHRS and CDR2 YFSETQ. V shed 0 bases, J shed 4 bases, and the junction held 4 bases outside the gene matches. The CDR3 consists of 16 residues. CDR3: CASSLVLAGTYNEQFF. The CDR3 DNA reads as TGCGCCAGCAGCTTGGTACTAGCGGGGACGTACAATGAGCAGTTCTTC.

This chain joins TRBV6-6 and TRBJ2-3; 7 bases are shared with TRBD2. CDR3 size: 15 residues. V lost 4 bases to trimming and J lost 0 bases; unmatched junction nucleotides: 4. Per the germline V gene, CDR1 is MNHNY and CDR2 is SVGAGI (reference sequence). The CDR3 protein is CASSFTLASTDTQYF. The CDR3, as DNA: TGTGCCAGCAGTTTCACACTAGCGAGCACAGATACGCAGTATTTT.

The V gene is TRBV24-1, the J gene TRBJ2-1; 9 positions agree with TRBD2. CDR1 KGHDR and CDR2 SFDVKD come from the germline V gene. J lost 8 bases, V lost 12 bases, and 4 bases had no gene match. CDR3 length: 11 amino acids. Written as DNA, the CDR3 is TGTGCCGCGGGGACTAGCTATGAGCAGTTCTTC. Encoded protein: CAAGTSYEQFF.

The sample holds a few counts of this clonotype. This chain uses TRBV12-5 with TRBJ1-2, with D possibly being TRBD1 (5 bases). Germline V CDR1 and CDR2: LGHNT, FRNRAP. V was clipped by 4 bases and J by 3 bases, with 15 bases between them. The CDR3 totals 15 residues. The CDR3 sequence is CASGSAEGTYYGYTF. In DNA, the CDR3 is TGTGCTAGTGGTTCCGCGGAGGGGACTTACTATGGCTACACCTTC.

Comment on this clonotype: An end of the junction differs from the germline gene, which may be a read error. The chain employs TRBV6-2 or TRBV6-3 and TRBJ2-5; TRBD1 is a possible D gene (6 bases). The CDR3 runs 16 residues. Germline CDR1 and CDR2: MNHEY and SVGEGT. CDR3 in DNA: TGTGCCAGCAGTTACTCGAAGCAGGGGTCAAAAGAGACCCGGTACTTC. This encodes CASSYSKQGSKETRYF.

The chain couples TRBV2 to TRBJ2-5, with D perhaps TRBD2 (5 bases). Germline CDR1 reads SNHLY; CDR2 reads FYNNEI. Trimming shortened V by 10 bases and J by 2 bases, and 14 bases separated the two germline ends. The CDR3 is 13 amino acids. The CDR3 loop is CAIRRWEQETQYF. The CDR3 DNA follows: TGTGCCATCCGACGCTGGGAGCAAGAGACCCAGTACTTC.

A few counts support this clonotype. The gene calls are TRBV20-1 and TRBJ2-7, with 7 bases lining up with TRBD1. Germline CDR1 DFQATT, CDR2 SNEGSKA (reference sequence). The CDR3 covers 21 residues. The CDR3 sequence: CSGPLTINPDSTPGQNYEQYF. In DNA, the CDR3 is TGCTCCGGTCCCCTCACCATTAATCCGGATTCGACACCGGGACAGAACTACGAGCAGTACTTC.

The chain carries TRBV20-1 and TRBJ2-7, with TRBD2 as a possible D gene (5 bases). V lost 0 bases to trimming and J lost 3 bases, with 12 bases between them. Germline assignment: CDR1 DFQATT and CDR2 SNEGSKA (reference sequence). The CDR3 is 14 amino acids. CDR3 region: CSARDVGVNYEQYF. The DNA of the CDR3 is TGCAGTGCTAGAGATGTCGGGGTAAACTACGAGCAGTACTTC.

This clonotype was counted between two and nine times. This chain connects TRBV20-1 to TRBJ2-7, with a possible D match to TRBD1 (6 bases). V was pared by 6 bases and J by 1 base, with 25 bases between. Germline CDR1 reads DFQATT; CDR2 reads SNEGSKA (reference sequence). The CDR3 is 17 amino acids. The CDR3 loop reads CSAADSRSVRRSYEQYF. The CDR3 region has the DNA TGCAGTGCGGCGGACAGTAGATCCGTCCGAAGGTCCTACGAGCAGTACTTC.

A few counts support this clonotype. V gene TRBV29-1 combines with J gene TRBJ2-7; 7 nucleotides match TRBD1. Looked up from germline, CDR1 is SQVTM and CDR2 is ANQGSEA. CDR3 length: 14 residues. Unmatched junction bases numbered 10, after V lost 6 bases and J lost 2 bases. For the CDR3, the DNA is TGCAGCGTCGAAACCACAGGGGCCCCCTACGAGCAGTACTTC. It specifies CSVETTGAPYEQYF.

The J gene is TRBJ2-7, the V gene TRBV6-2 or TRBV6-3; D perhaps matches TRBD1 (6 bases). V was pared by 6 bases and J by 6 bases, with 21 bases between. The V gene's germline CDR1 is MNHEY and CDR2 SVGEGT. The CDR3 is 15 amino acids. CDR3 nucleotide sequence: TGTGCCAGCAGATCCCTTAGGGGGAACCAGCGCGAGCAGTACTTC. It codes for CASRSLRGNQREQYF.

The gene calls are TRBV18 and TRBJ2-3; tentatively, D is TRBD1 (5 bases). The CDR3 consists of 15 residues. V was clipped by 3 bases and J by 2 bases, with 12 bases between them. Germline V lookup: CDR1 KGHSH, CDR2 LQKENI. CDR3 in amino acids: CASSPTEAYTDTQYF. The CDR3 nucleotides are TGTGCCAGCTCACCGACAGAGGCTTACACAGATACGCAGTATTTT.

This clonotype appeared a few times. The rearrangement links TRBV10-3 to TRBJ2-1; tentative D call: TRBD1 (6 bases). The CDR3 totals 13 residues. Germline assignment: CDR1 ENHRY and CDR2 SYGVKD. The germline V and J ends were trimmed by 2 bases and 8 bases, with 10 bases remaining between them. CDR3 amino acids: CAISEGRGDEQFF. As DNA, the CDR3 is TGTGCCATCAGTGAGGGCAGGGGAGATGAGCAGTTCTTC.

The rearrangement links TRBV24-1 to TRBJ2-2; D is possibly TRBD1 (6 bases). The germline V gene has CDR1 KGHDR and CDR2 SFDVKD. Trimming took 9 bases from V and 0 from J, leaving 10 bases between them. CDR3 length: 14 residues. CDR3 DNA: TGTGCCACCTCCGGGACAACGAACACCGGGGAGCTGTTTTTT. It encodes CATSGTTNTGELFF.

The V and J genes are TRBV29-1 and TRBJ1-1; D is unclear. With 4 bases removed from V and 3 bases from J, the gap between germline ends came to 12 bases. The CDR3 contains 13 residues. CDR1 and CDR2 (germline): SQVTM, ANQGSEA. CDR3 region: CSVVTSEDTEAFF. CDR3 bases: TGCAGCGTTGTGACCTCTGAGGACACTGAAGCTTTCTTT.

The chain carries TRBV29-1 and TRBJ2-2, with D unresolved. The CDR3 consists of 11 residues. Germline values: CDR1 SQVTM, CDR2 ANQGSEA. V dropped 5 bases and J dropped 10 bases, with 11 bases sitting between them. The CDR3 nucleotides are TGCAGCGTTTCCAGGACGGAGGAGCTGTTTTTT. It yields the protein CSVSRTEELFF.

A few counts support this clonotype. Written as DNA, the CDR3 is TGTGCCAGCAGCTTCACAAACAACAACTATGGCTACACCTTC. Protein product: CASSFTNNNYGYTF. The chain carries TRBV7-9 and TRBJ1-2; D ambiguous. V lost 3 bases, J lost 2 bases, and 10 bases lay in between. The CDR3 sequence is 14 residues long. Germline V gene data show CDR1 as SEHNR and CDR2 as FQNEAQ (reference sequence).